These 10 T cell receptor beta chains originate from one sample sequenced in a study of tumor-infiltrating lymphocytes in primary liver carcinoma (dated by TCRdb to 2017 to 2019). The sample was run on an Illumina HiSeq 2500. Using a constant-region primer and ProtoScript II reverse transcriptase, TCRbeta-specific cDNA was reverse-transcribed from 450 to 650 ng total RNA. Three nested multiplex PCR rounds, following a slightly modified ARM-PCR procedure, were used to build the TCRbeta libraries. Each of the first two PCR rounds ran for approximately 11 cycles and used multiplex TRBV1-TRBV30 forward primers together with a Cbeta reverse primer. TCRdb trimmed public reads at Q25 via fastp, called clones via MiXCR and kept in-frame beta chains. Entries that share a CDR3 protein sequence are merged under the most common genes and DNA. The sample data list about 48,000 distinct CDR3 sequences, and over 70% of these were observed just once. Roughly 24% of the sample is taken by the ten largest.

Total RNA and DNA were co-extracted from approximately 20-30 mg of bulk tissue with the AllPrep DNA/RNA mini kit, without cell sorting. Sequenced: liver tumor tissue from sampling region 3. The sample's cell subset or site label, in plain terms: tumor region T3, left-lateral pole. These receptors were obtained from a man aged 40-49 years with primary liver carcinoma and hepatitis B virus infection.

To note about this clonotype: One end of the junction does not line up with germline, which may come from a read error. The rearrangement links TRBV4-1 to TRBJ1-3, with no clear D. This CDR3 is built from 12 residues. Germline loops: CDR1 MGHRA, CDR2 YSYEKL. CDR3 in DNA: TGTGCCAGCAGCCAAGCTGTAAACACCATATATTTT. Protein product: CASSQAVNTIYF.

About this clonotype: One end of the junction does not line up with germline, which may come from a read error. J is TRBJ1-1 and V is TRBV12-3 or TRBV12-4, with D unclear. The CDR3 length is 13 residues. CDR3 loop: CTSSLSDLTDAFF. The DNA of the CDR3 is TGTACCAGCAGTTTATCGGATCTCACTGACGCTTTCTTT.

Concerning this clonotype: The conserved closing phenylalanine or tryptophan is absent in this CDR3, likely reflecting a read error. CDR3 amino acids: CASIPRRAGGQETQYL. The CDR3 DNA reads TGTGCCAGCATCCCCCGGAGAGCAGGGGGCCAAGAGACCCAGTACTTA. The chain is built from TRBV7-8 and TRBJ2-5; 7 positions match TRBD1. The CDR3 length is 16 residues. CDR1 is SGHVS and CDR2 is FQNEAQ in the germline V gene. Trimming took 7 bases from V and 1 from J; bases not matched to a gene: 12.

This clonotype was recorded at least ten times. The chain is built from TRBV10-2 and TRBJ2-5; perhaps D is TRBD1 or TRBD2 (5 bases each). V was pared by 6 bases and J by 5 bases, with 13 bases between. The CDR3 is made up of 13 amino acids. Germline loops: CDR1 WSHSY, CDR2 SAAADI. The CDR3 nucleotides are TGCGCCAGCAGGGACCAGGGCGGGGAGACCCAGTACTTC. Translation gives CASRDQGGETQYF.

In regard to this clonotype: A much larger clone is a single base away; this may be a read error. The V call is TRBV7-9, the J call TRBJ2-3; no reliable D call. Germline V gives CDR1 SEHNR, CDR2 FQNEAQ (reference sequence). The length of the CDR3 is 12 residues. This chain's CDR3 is CASSLAADTLYF. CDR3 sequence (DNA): TGTGCCAGCAGCTTAGCGGCAGATACGCTGTATTTT.

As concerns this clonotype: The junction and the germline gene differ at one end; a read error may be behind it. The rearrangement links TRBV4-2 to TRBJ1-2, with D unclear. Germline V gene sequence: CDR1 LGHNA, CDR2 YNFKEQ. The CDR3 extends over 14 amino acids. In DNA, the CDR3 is TGTGCCAGCAGCCGAGATGACGGAGACTATGGCTGCACCTTC. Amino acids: CASSRDDGDYGCTF.

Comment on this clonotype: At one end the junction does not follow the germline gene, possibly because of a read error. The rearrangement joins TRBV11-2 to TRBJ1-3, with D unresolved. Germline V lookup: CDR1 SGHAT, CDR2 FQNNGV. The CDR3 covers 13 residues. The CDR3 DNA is TGTACCTCAGCCAAGGGAGCTGGAAAGACCATATATTTT. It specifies CTSAKGAGKTIYF.

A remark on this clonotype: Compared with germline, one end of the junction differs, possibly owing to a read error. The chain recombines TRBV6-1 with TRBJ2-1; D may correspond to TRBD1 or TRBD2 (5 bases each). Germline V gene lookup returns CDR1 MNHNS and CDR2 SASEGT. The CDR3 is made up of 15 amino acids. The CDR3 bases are TGTGTCAGCAGTGAAGCCGGAAGGGACGACAATGAGCAGTTCTTC. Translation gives CVSSEAGRDDNEQFF.

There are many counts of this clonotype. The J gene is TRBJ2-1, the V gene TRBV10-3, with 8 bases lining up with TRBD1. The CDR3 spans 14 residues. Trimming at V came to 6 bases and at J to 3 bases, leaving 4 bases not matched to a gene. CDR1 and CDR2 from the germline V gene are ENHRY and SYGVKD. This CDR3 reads CAIRDREGYNEQFF. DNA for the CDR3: TGTGCCATCAGGGACAGGGAAGGCTACAATGAGCAGTTCTTC.

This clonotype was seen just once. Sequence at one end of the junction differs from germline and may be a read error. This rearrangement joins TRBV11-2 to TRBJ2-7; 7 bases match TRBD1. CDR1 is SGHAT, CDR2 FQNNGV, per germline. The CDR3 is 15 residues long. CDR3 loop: CANSQYSEGGYDQCF. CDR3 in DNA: TGTGCCAACAGCCAATATTCGGAAGGGGGCTACGATCAGTGCTTC.